The clone carrying this T cell receptor (beta chain) has just one count. These data belong to a study of blood T cell repertoires in COVID-19. Sequencing was performed with immunoSEQ multiplex PCR; in TCRdb, only in-frame clones are kept and a portion is missing. In the table there are approximately 87,000 clones, about 89% of which are singletons. V shed 4 bases, J shed 3 bases, and the junction held 5 bases outside the gene matches. From germline, CDR1 is SQVTM and CDR2 ANQGSEA. CDR3 size: 13 residues. The chain links TRBV29-1 to TRBJ1-1; 7 bases map to TRBD1. Sequencing input: peripheral blood. This TCR derives from a man in his 70s with active or convalescent COVID-19. The CDR3 is CSVAARGDTEAFF. Written as DNA, the CDR3 is TGCAGCGTTGCGGCCAGGGGGGACACTGAAGCTTTCTTT.